This TCR beta chain comes out of a study of T cell repertoires in cytomegalovirus infection. Study outcomes and limitations: Predominance within the ex vivo response was attributable to HLA-C-restricted CMV-specific TCR beta clonotypes.

The length of the CDR3 is 13 residues. CDR1 and CDR2 (germline): SGHTA, FQGNSA. Trimming shortened V by 6 bases and J by 4 bases, and 13 bases separated the two germline ends. Note on this clonotype: Its matching antigen is unknown.

A single record per CDR3 protein comes from TCRdb applying MiXCR to the reads. The sample carries over 250,000 distinct CDR3 sequences, over 20% recorded once. V is TRBV7-2 and J is TRBJ2-7; D is perhaps TRBD1 (6 bases). The sample consisted of PBMCs. This TCR came from a human donor in good health (CMV status not recorded). Some clones in this sample may be carry-over from other donors' samples. The CDR3 protein is CASRPGHGYEQYF. CDR3 coding DNA: TGTGCCAGCAGACCGGGACACGGATACGAGCAGTACTTC.